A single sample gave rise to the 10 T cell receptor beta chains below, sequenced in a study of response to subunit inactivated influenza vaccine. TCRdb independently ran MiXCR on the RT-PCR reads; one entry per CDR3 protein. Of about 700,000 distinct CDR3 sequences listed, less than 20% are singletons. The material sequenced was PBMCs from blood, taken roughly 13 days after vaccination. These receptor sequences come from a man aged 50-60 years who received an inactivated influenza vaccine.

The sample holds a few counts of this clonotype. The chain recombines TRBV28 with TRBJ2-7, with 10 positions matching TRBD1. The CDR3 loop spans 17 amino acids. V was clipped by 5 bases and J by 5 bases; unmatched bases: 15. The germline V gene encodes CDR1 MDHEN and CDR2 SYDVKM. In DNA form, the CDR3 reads TGTGCCAGCAGTCTCAACCAAAAGACAGGGGGCGCGGACGAGCAGTACTTC. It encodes CASSLNQKTGGADEQYF.

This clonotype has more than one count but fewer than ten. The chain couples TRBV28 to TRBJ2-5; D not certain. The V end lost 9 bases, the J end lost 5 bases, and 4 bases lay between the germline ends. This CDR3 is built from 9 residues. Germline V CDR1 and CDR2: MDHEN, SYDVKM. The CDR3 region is CARGETQYF. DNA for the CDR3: TGTGCCAGAGGGGAGACCCAGTACTTC.

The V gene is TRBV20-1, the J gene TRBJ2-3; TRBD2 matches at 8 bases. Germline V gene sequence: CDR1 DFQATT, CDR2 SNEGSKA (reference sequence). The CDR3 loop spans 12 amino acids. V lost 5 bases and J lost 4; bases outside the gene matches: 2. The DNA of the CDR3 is TGCAGTGCTGGGACTAGTTCAGATACGCAGTATTTT. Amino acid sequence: CSAGTSSDTQYF.

CDR3 nucleotide sequence: TGCAGCGTTGAAGGGTTTAGCGGGAAACAATACGAGCAGTACTTC. Protein product: CSVEGFSGKQYEQYF. This chain joins TRBV29-1 and TRBJ2-7; TRBD2 matches 8 bases. The CDR3 length is 15 residues. V lost 1 base and J lost 4; bases outside the gene matches: 9. The germline CDR1 and CDR2 sequences are SQVTM and ANQGSEA.

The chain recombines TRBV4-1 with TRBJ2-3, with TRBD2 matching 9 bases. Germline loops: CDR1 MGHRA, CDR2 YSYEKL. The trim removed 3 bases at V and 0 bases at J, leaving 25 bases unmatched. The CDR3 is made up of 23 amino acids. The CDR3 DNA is TGCGCCAGCAGCCAGTCAAGCCTTAGCGGGAGTGACCTATCTCTCTCGAGCACAGATACGCAGTATTTT. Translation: CASSQSSLSGSDLSLSSTDTQYF.

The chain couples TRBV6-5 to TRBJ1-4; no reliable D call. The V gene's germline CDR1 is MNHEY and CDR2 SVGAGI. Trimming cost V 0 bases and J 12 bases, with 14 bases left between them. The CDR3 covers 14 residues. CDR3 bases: TGTGCCAGCAGTTACTCGACCGGTCCCAAGGAACTGTTTTTT. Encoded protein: CASSYSTGPKELFF.

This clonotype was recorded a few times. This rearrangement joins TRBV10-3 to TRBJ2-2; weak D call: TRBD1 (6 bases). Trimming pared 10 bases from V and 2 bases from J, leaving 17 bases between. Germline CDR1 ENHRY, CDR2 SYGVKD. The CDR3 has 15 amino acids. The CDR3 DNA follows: TGTGCCACCAAACGAGGGGACACCAACACCGGGGAGCTGTTTTTT. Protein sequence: CATKRGDTNTGELFF.

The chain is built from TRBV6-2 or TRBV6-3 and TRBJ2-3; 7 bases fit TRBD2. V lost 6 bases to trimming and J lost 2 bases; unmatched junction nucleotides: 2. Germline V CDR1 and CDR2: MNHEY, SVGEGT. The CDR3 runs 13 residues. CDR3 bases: TGTGCCAGCAGGGGAGGGTTCACAGATACGCAGTATTTT. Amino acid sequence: CASRGGFTDTQYF.

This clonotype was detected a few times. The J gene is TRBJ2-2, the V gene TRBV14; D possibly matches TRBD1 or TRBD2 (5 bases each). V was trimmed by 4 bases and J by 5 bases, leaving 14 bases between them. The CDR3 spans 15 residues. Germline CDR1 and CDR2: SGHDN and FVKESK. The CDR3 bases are TGTGCCAGCAGCCTCCGGGACGGCGGGACCGGGGAGCTGTTTTTT. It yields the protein CASSLRDGGTGELFF.

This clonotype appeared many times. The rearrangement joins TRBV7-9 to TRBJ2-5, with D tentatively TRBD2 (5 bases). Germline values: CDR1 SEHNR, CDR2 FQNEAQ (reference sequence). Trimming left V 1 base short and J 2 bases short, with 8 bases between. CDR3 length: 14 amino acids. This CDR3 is CASSLGRGQETQYF. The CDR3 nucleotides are TGTGCCAGCAGCTTAGGTCGCGGGCAAGAGACCCAGTACTTC.